This T cell receptor beta chain was sequenced in a study of preoperative IRX-2 immunotherapy in early breast cancer. J lost 6 bases, V lost 8 bases, and 7 bases had no gene match. The CDR3 sequence is 13 residues long. Germline V gene sequence: CDR1 KGHSH, CDR2 LQKENI. The assay was immunoSEQ multiplex PCR, and TCRdb's table has in-frame clones only and misses some. The sample has about 98,000 clones; about nine tenths are singletons. Treatment described: preoperative locoregional IRX-2 cytokine immunotherapy. Patients received preoperative, locoregional IRX-2 cytokine immunotherapy in a phase Ib study.

This material consisted of tumor tissue, taken after IRX-2 immunotherapy. This clonotype was obtained from a human donor with breast cancer. This chain connects TRBV18 to TRBJ1-5; 7 bases are shared with TRBD1. CDR3 amino acids: CASRQGTGQPQHF. CDR3 DNA: TGTGCCAGCAGACAGGGTACCGGTCAGCCCCAGCATTTT.